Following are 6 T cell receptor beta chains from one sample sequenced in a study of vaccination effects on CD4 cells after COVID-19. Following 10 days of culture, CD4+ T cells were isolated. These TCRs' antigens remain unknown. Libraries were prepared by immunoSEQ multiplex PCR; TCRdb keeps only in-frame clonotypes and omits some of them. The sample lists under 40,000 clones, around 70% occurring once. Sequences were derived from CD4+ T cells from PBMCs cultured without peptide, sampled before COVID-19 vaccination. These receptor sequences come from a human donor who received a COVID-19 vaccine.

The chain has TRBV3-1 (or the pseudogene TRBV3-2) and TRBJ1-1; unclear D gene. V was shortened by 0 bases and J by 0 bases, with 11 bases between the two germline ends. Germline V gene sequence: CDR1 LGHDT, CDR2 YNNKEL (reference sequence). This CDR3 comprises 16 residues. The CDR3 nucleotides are TGTGCCAGCAGCCAAGATTGGACGGGCATGAACACTGAAGCTTTCTTT. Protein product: CASSQDWTGMNTEAFF.

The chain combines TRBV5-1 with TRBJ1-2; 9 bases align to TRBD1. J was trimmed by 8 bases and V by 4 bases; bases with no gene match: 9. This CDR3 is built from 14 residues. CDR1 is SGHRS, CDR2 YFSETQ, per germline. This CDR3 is CASSDAGTGLGYTF. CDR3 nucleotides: TGCGCCAGCAGCGACGCCGGGACAGGGCTGGGCTACACCTTC.

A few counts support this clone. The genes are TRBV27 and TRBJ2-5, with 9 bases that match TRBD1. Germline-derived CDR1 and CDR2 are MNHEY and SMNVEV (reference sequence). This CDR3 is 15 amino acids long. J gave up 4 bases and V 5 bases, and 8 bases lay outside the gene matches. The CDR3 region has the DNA TGTGCCAGCAGTCCCGGACAGGGGAATGCAGAGACCCAGTACTTC. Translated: CASSPGQGNAETQYF.

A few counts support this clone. The CDR3 spells CAISRGVNTEAFF. CDR3 bases: TGTGCCATCAGCAGGGGGGTGAACACTGAAGCTTTCTTT. The chain links TRBV10-3 to TRBJ1-1; TRBD1 matches at 7 bases. CDR3 length: 13 residues. V trimming: 6 bases; J trimming: 0 bases; junction bases outside the gene matches: 1. Germline loops: CDR1 ENHRY, CDR2 SYGVKD.

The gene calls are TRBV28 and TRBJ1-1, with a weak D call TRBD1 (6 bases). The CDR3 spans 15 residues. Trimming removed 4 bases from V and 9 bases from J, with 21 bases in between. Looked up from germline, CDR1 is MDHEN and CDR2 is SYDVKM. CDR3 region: CASSSLTGSSSKAFF. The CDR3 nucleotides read TGTGCCAGCAGTTCGCTAACAGGGTCCTCCTCGAAAGCTTTCTTT.

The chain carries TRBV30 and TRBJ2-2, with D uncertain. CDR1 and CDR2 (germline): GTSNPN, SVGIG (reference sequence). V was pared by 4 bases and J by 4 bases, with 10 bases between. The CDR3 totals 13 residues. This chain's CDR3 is CAWNRVGTGELFF. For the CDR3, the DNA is TGTGCCTGGAATAGAGTCGGCACCGGGGAGCTGTTTTTT.